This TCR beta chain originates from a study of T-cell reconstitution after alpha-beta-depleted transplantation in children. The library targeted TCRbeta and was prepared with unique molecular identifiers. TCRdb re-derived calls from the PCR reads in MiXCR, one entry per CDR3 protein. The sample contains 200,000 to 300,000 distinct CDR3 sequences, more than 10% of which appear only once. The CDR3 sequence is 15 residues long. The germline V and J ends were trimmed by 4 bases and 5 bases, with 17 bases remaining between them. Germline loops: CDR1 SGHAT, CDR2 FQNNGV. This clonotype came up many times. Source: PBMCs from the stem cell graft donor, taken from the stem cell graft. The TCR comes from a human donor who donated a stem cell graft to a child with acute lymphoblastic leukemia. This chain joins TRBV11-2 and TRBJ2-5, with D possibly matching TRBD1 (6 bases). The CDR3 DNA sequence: TGTGCCAGCAGCTCTGGGGGAACAGGGCGGGAGACCCAGTACTTC. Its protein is CASSSGGTGRETQYF.